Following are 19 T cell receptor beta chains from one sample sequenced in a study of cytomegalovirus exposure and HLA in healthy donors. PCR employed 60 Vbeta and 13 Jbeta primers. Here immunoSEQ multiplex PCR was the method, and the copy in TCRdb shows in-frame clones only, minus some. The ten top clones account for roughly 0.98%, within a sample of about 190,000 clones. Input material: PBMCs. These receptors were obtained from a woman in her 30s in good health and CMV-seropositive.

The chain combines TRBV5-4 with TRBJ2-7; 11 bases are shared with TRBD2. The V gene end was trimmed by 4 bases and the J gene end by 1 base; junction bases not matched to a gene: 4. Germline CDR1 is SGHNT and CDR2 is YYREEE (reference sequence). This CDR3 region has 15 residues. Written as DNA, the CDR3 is TGTGCCAGCAGCGTCGGGACTAGCGGTTCCTACGAGCAGTACTTC. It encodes CASSVGTSGSYEQYF.

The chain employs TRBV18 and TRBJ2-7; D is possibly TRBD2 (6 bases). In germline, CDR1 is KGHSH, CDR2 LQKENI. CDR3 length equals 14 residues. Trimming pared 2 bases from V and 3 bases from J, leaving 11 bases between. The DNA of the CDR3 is TGTGCCAGCTCACCAAGTGGAGGGTTCTACGAGCAGTACTTC. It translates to CASSPSGGFYEQYF.

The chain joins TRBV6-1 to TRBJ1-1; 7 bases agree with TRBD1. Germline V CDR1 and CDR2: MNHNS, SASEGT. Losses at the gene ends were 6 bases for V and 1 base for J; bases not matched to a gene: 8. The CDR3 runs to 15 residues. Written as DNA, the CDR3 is TGTGCCAGCAGCCTTTCCCAGGGGGAGAACACTGAAGCTTTCTTT. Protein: CASSLSQGENTEAFF.

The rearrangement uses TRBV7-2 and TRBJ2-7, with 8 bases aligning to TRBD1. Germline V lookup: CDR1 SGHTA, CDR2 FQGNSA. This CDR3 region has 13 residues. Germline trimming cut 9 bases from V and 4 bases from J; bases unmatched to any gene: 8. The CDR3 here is CASKPGGSYEQYF. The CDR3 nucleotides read TGTGCCAGTAAACCAGGGGGCTCGTACGAGCAGTACTTC. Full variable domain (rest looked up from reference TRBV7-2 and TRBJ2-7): GAGVSQSPSNKVTEKGKDVELRCDPISGHTALYWYRQSLGQGLEFLIYFQGNSAPDKSGLPSDRFSAERTGGSVSTLTIQRTQQEDSAVYLCASKPGGSYEQYFGPGTRLTVT.

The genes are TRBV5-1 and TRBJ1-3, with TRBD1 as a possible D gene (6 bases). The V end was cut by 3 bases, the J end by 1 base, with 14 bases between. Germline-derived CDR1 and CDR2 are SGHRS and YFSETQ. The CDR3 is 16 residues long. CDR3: CASSSHLGGSGNTIYF. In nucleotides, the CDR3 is TGCGCCAGCAGCTCCCACCTAGGGGGATCTGGAAACACCATATATTTT. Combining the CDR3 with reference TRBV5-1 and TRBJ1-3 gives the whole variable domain KAGVTQTPRYLIKTRGQQVTLSCSPISGHRSVSWYQQTPGQGLQFLFEYFSETQRNKGNFPGRFSGRQFSNSRSEMNVSTLELGDSALYLCASSSHLGGSGNTIYFGEGSWLTVV.

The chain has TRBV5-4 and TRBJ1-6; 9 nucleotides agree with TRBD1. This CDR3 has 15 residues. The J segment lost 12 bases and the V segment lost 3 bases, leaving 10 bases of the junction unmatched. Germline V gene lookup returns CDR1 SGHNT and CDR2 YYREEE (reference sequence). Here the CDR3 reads CASSSRGDRVKPLHF. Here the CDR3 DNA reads TGTGCCAGCAGCTCGCGTGGGGACAGGGTAAAACCCCTCCACTTT.

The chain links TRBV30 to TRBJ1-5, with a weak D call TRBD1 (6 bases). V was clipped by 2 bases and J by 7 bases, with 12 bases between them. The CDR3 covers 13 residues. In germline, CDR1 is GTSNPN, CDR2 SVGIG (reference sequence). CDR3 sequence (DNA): TGTGCCTGGAGTTCCCAGGGGAGACAGCCCCAGCATTTT. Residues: CAWSSQGRQPQHF.

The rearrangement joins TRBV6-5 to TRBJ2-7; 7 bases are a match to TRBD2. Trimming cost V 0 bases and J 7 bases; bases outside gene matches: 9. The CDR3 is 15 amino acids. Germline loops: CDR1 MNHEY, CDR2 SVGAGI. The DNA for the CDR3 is TGTGCCAGCAGTTACTCGGATGGCGGGAGAGGGGAGCAGTACTTC. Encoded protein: CASSYSDGGRGEQYF.

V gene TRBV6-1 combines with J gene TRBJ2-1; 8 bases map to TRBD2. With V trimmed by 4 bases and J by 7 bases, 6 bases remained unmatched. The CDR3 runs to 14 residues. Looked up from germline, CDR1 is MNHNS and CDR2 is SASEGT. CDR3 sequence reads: CASSVGTRYNEQFF. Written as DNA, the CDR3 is TGTGCCAGCAGTGTTGGGACTAGGTATAATGAGCAGTTCTTC.

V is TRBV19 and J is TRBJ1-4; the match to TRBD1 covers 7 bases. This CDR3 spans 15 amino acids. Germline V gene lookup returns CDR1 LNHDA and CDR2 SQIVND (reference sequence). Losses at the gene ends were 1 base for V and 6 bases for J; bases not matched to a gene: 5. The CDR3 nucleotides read TGTGCCAGTAGTATAGTGAGGACAGGAGATGAAAAACTGTTTTTT. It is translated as CASSIVRTGDEKLFF.

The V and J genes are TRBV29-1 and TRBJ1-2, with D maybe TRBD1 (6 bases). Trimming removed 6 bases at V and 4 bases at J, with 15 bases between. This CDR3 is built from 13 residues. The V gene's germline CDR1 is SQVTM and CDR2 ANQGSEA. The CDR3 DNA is TGCAGCGTCGAACAGGGTTCGTCCTATGGCTACACCTTC. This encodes CSVEQGSSYGYTF. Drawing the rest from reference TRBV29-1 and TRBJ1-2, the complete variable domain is SAVISQKPSRDICQRGTSLTIQCQVDSQVTMMFWYRQQPGQSLTLIATANQGSEATYESGFVIDKFPISRPNLTFSTLTVSNMSPEDSSIYLCSVEQGSSYGYTFGSGTRLTVV.

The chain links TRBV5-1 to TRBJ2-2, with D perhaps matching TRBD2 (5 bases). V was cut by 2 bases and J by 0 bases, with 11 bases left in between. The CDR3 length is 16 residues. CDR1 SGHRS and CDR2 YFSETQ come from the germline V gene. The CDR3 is CASSFTTGTNTGELFF. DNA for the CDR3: TGCGCCAGCAGCTTCACGACGGGGACGAACACCGGGGAGCTGTTTTTT.

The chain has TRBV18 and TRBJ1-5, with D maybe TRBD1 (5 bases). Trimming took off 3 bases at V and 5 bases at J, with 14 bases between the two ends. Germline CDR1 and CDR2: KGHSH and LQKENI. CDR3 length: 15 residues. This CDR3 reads CASSPRAREDQPQHF. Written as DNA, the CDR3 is TGTGCCAGCTCACCCCGGGCCAGGGAGGATCAGCCCCAGCATTTT. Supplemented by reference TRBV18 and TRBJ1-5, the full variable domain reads NAGVMQNPRHLVRRRGQEARLRCSPMKGHSHVYWYRQLPEEGLKFMVYLQKENIIDESGMPKERFSAEFPKEGPSILRIQQVVRGDSAAYFCASSPRAREDQPQHFGDGTRLSIL.

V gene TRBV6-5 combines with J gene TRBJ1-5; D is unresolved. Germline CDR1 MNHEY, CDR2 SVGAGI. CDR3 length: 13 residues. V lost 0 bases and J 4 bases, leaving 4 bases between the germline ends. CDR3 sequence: CASSYSLNQPQHF. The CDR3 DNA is TGTGCCAGCAGTTACTCCCTGAATCAGCCCCAGCATTTT.

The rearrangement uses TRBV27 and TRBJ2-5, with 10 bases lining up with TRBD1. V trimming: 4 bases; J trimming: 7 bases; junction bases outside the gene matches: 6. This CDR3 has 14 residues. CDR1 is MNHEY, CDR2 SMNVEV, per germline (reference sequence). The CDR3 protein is CASSSDRGRRTQYF. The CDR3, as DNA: TGTGCCAGCAGTTCCGACAGGGGGCGGAGGACCCAGTACTTC.

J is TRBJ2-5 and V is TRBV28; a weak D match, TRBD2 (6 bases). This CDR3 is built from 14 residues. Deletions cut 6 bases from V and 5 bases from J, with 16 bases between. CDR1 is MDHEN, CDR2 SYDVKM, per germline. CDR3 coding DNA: TGTGCCAGCAGGCCCTCGGGACTGGCGGAGACCCAGTACTTC. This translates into CASRPSGLAETQYF.

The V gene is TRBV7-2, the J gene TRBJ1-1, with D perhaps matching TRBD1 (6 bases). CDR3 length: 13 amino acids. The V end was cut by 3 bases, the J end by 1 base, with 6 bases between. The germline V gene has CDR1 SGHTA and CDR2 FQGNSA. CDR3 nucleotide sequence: TGTGCCAGCAGCTTGACAGGGAACACTGAAGCTTTCTTT. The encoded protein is CASSLTGNTEAFF.

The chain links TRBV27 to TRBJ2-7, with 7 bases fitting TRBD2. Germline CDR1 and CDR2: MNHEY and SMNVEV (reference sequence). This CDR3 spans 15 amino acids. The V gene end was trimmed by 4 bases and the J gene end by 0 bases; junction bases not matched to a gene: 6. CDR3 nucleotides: TGTGCCAGCAGTTCCCTAGCGGACCCCTCCTACGAGCAGTACTTC. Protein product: CASSSLADPSYEQYF.

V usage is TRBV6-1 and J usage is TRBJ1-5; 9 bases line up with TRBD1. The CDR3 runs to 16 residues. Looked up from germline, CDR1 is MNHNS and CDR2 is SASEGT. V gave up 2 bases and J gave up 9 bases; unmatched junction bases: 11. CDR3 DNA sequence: TGTGCCAGCAGTGAATCCTGGGACAGGGACGTTTCGCCCCAGCATTTT. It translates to CASSESWDRDVSPQHF.